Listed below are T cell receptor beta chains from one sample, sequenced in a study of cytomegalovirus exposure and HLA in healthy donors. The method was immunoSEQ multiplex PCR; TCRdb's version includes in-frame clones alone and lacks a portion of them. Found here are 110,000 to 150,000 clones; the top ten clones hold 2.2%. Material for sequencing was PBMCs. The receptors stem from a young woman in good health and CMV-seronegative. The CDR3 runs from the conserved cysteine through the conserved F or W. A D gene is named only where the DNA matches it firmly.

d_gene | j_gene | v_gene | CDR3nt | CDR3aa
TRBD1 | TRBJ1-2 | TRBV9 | TGTGCCAGCAGCGGAACAGGGGGCGAATTCTATGGCTACACCTTC | CASSGTGGEFYGYTF
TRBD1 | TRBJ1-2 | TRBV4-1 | TGCGCCAGCAGCAAAGACAGGGACTATGGCTACACCTTC | CASSKDRDYGYTF
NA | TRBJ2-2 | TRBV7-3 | TGTGCCAGCAGCTTAGGTGGGCAGGGTGCGGAGCTGTTTTTT | CASSLGGQGAELFF
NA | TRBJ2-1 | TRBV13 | TGTGCCAGCAGCGTGCCAGAGGGCAATGAGCAGTTCTTC | CASSVPEGNEQFF
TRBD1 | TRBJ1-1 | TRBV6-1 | TGTGCCAGCAGCCCGACAGGGTCGGCGAACACTGAAGCTTTCTTT | CASSPTGSANTEAFF
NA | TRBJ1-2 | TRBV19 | TGTGCCAGTAGTTCTACAGGGAAATCTTCCTATGGCTACACCTTC | CASSSTGKSSYGYTF
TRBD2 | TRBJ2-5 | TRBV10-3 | TGTGCCATCAGTCCCCGGGGACTAGCGGACGACCAAGAGACCCAGTACTTC | CAISPRGLADDQETQYF
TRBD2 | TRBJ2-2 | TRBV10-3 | TGTGCCATCAGATCCTCTAGCGGGAACACCGGGGAGCTGTTTTTT | CAIRSSSGNTGELFF
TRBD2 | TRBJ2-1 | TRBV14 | TGTGCCAGCAGTCTCAGGGGACTAGCGGTGTACAATGAGCAGTTCTTC | CASSLRGLAVYNEQFF
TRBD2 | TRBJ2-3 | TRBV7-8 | TGTGCCAGCAGCCCAGAGCGGGGAGAAAGCACAGATACGCAGTATTTT | CASSPERGESTDTQYF
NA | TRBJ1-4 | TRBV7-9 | TGTGCCAGCAGCTTAGCCGAGGGAGCAACTAATGAAAAACTGTTTTTT | CASSLAEGATNEKLFF
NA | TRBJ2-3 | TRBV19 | TGTGCCAGTAGTATAGTGCGTTCTGGCGGGAATTTAGATACGCAGTATTTT | CASSIVRSGGNLDTQYF
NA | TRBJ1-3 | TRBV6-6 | TGTGCCAGCAGCTATGGTGGTTCTGGAAACACCATATATTTT | CASSYGGSGNTIYF
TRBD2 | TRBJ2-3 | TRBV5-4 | TGTGCCAGCAGCTTGCGTCTAGCGGGAGGCCCAGATACGCAGTATTTT | CASSLRLAGGPDTQYF
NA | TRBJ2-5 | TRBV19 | TGTGCCAGTAGTCCTCAACTAGGAGGCGCAGAGACCCAGTACTTC | CASSPQLGGAETQYF
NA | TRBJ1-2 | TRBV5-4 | TGTGCCAGCAGCTTGCCACAGCCCTATGGCTACACCTTC | CASSLPQPYGYTF
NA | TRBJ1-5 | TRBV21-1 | TGTGCCAGCAGCACTGGGACAAATAGCAATCAGCCCCAGCATTTT | CASSTGTNSNQPQHF
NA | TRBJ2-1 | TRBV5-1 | TGCGCCAGCAGCCCTGCAAAGCATAGCGGCTCCTACAATGAGCAGTTCTTC | CASSPAKHSGSYNEQFF
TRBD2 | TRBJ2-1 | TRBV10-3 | TGTGCCATCAGTGAGCCTCGAAATAGCGGGAGGGTGGCGTTCTTC | CAISEPRNSGRVAFF
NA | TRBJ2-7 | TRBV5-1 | TGCGCCAGCAGCATCCTAGGCAGCGAGCAGTACTTC | CASSILGSEQYF
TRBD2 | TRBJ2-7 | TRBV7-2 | TGTACCAGCAGCCTCATAGCGGGAGACCCACCGATCGAGCAGTACTTC | CTSSLIAGDPPIEQYF
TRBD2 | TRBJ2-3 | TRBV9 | TGTGCCAGCAGCGTAGGCCCAACGGGCGGGAGGGCAGATACGCAGTATTTT | CASSVGPTGGRADTQYF
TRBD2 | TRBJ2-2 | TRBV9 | TGTGCCAGCAGCTTTAGCGGGACGAACACCGGGGAGCTGTTTTTT | CASSFSGTNTGELFF
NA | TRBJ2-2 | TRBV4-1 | TGCGCCAGCAGCCATGGGCGGGAGCTGTTTTTT | CASSHGRELFF
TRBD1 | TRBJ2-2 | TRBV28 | TGTGCCAGCAGTGGGGACAGGGGTACCGGGGAGCTGTTTTTT | CASSGDRGTGELFF
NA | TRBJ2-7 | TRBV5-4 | TGTGCCAGCAGCTTCGGGAGCTCCTACGAGCAGTACTTC | CASSFGSSYEQYF
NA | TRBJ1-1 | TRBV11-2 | TGTGCCAGCAGCTCACAGCAGAACACTGAAGCTTTCTTT | CASSSQQNTEAFF
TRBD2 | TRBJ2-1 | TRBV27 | TGTGCCAGCAGTTGGGGACTAGCGGGAGTTGGGGAGTTCTTC | CASSWGLAGVGEFF
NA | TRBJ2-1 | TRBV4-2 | TGTGCCAGCAGCCAAGACAGGGCAAATGAGCAGTTCTTC | CASSQDRANEQFF
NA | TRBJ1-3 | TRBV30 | TGTGCCTGGACCAAACAGGGTGCGGGAAACACCATATATTTT | CAWTKQGAGNTIYF
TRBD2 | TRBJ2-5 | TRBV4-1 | TGCGCCAGCAGCCAAGATTACTCGGTAGCGGGAGCCGCGGAGCAGTACTTC | CASSQDYSVAGAAEQYF
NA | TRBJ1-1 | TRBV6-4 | TGTGCCAGCAGCCACAGGGAAGCAACTGAAGCTTTCTTT | CASSHREATEAFF
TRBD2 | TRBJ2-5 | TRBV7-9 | TGTGCCAGCAGCCTTAGCGGGCATGATACAGAGACCCAGTACTTC | CASSLSGHDTETQYF
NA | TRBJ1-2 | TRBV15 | TGTGCCACCAGCAGAGACCGCCGGACAGCCAATGGCTACACCTTC | CATSRDRRTANGYTF
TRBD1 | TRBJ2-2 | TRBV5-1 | TGCGCCAGCACCACGGGGACAGGTAACACCGGGGAGCTGTTTTTT | CASTTGTGNTGELFF
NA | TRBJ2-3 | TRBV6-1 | TGTGCCAGCAGTGAGATAGGGGGATCCACAGATACGCAGTATTTT | CASSEIGGSTDTQYF
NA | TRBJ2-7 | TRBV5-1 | TGCGCCAGCAGCTTGGATGTGGGGGCGAGAGAGCAGTACTTC | CASSLDVGAREQYF
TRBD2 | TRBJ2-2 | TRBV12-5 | TGTGCTAGTGGTTTGGTACTGCGTTACGCGGGAGAGAACACCGGGGAGCTGTTTTTT | CASGLVLRYAGENTGELFF
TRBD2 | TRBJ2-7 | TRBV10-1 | TGCGCCAGCAGCCCGGGGACTAGCGGGAGGAGCTACGAGCAGTACTTC | CASSPGTSGRSYEQYF
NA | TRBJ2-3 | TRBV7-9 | TGTGCCAGCAGCGTTCTAGAAGATACGCAGTATTTT | CASSVLEDTQYF
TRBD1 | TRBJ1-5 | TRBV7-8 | TGTGCCAGCAGCTTAGGAGGGACAGACAATCAGCCCCAGCATTTT | CASSLGGTDNQPQHF
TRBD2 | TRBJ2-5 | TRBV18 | TGTGCCAGCTCACCACGCGGGGGGACCCAGTACTTC | CASSPRGGTQYF
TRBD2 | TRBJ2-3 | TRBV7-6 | TGTGCCAGCAGCCCCCAACTAGCGGGAGGTGGGACAGATACGCAGTATTTT | CASSPQLAGGGTDTQYF
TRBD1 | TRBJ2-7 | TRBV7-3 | TGTGCCAGCAGCCCCCAGGGGGCTTCCCCCGAGCAGTACTTC | CASSPQGASPEQYF
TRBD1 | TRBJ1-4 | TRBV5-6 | TGTGCCAGCAGAGCGACAGGGCGTAATGAAAAACTGTTTTTT | CASRATGRNEKLFF
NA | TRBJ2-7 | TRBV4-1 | TGCGCCAGCAGCCTAAGGGAGGAATCCTACGAGCAGTACTTC | CASSLREESYEQYF
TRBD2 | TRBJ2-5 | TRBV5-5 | TGTGCCAGCAGTCCCGGGACTAGCGAACAAGAGACCCAGTACTTC | CASSPGTSEQETQYF
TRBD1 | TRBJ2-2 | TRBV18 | TGTGCCAGCTCACCACCTACAGGGGAAGGCACCGGGGAGCTGTTTTTT | CASSPPTGEGTGELFF